A selection of T cell receptor beta chains follows, all from one sample in a study of post-analysis software for immune sequencing data. TCRdb recomputed calls from the PCR reads with MiXCR, one row per CDR3 protein. This table holds roughly 430,000 distinct CDR3 sequences, more than 30% found once. Sequencing was performed on blood. Receptors were obtained from a girl aged 2-10 years with multiple sclerosis. Both conserved end residues are part of each CDR3. Fields, in order: clone size, J gene, D gene, V gene, CDR3 DNA, CDR3 protein. The D gene is left open where the match is weak. Size is stated for part of the rows, as once, few or many counts, or as a class when the clone is expanded.

- | TRBJ1-2 | - | TRBV12-3/TRBV12-4 | TGTGCCAGCAGTTCCCAAAGGGGGTTGGGGTATGGCTACACCTTC | CASSSQRGLGYGYTF
- | TRBJ2-1 | TRBD2 | TRBV7-3 | TGTGCCAGCAGCCTCCTAGCGGGGCCCTACAATGAGCAGTTCTTC | CASSLLAGPYNEQFF
- | TRBJ2-7 | - | TRBV7-2 | TGTGCCAGCGGATTAAGTCGGAACGAGCAGTACTTC | CASGLSRNEQYF
- | TRBJ2-1 | TRBD1 | TRBV29-1 | TGCAGCGTTGCGGCAACAGGGGGAGAATACAGTGAGCAGTTCTTC | CSVAATGGEYSEQFF
- | TRBJ2-3 | TRBD2 | TRBV29-1 | TGCAGCGTCGTAAGACTAGCGGTCACAGATACGCGGTATTTT | CSVVRLAVTDTRYF
- | TRBJ2-7 | TRBD2 | TRBV9 | TGTGCCAGCAGCACCCGACTAGCGGGACACTTATACGAGCAGTACTTC | CASSTRLAGHLYEQYF
few | TRBJ2-1 | TRBD2 | TRBV13 | TGTGCCAGCAGCCTCTTTATGGGACTAGGTTACAATGAGCAGTTCTTC | CASSLFMGLGYNEQFF
few | TRBJ2-7 | - | TRBV20-1 | TGCAGTGCTAGTGGGAGGGTGCGGGGACAGACAACCTACGAGCAGTACTTC | CSASGRVRGQTTYEQYF
few | TRBJ1-1 | - | TRBV5-6 | TGTGCCAGCAGCTTGATGAGTACCGCAGGCAACACTGAAGCTTTCTTT | CASSLMSTAGNTEAFF
medium-sized | TRBJ2-3 | - | TRBV5-1 | TGCGCCAGCAGCTACTTGGCGGGGACTAGCACAGATACGCAGTATTTT | CASSYLAGTSTDTQYF
few | TRBJ2-5 | - | TRBV20-1 | TGCAGTGCTTACCAGACAGCTCCGAGCGAGACCCAGTACTTC | CSAYQTAPSETQYF
- | TRBJ2-1 | - | TRBV20-1 | TGCAGTGCTAGAGATTCAGGACGGAGGACAAATGAGCAGTTCTTC | CSARDSGRRTNEQFF
few | TRBJ1-2 | - | TRBV6-5 | TGTGCCAGCAGTAGAGTTGGGGTGATCTATGGCTACACCTTC | CASSRVGVIYGYTF
- | TRBJ1-2 | - | TRBV7-9 | TGTGCCAGCAGCTGGAGAGCGGACACACACTATGGCTACACCTTC | CASSWRADTHYGYTF
few | TRBJ2-1 | TRBD2 | TRBV28 | TGTGCCAGCAGTACCCGGGGACTAGCGGAACACAATGAGCAGTTCTTC | CASSTRGLAEHNEQFF
few | TRBJ2-7 | TRBD2 | TRBV20-1 | TGCAGTGCCACCCCCCTAGCGGGCCTCTACGAGCAGTACTTC | CSATPLAGLYEQYF
few | TRBJ2-7 | - | TRBV28 | TGTGCCAGCACCACCCCTGAGGGGGTCTCCTACGAGCAGTACTTC | CASTTPEGVSYEQYF
- | TRBJ2-1 | - | TRBV6-5 | TGTGCCAGCAGCCCTGGGGGAGGGGGAATCGGTAATGAGCAGTTCTTC | CASSPGGGGIGNEQFF
- | TRBJ2-1 | TRBD2 | TRBV29-1 | TGCAGCGTTGATATCGCGGGGGGGTTTGAGCAGTTCTTC | CSVDIAGGFEQFF
- | TRBJ1-4 | - | TRBV7-9 | TGTGCCAGCAGCCGCCTTGGGGGGACCACCGCTTTTAATGAAAAACTGTTTTTT | CASSRLGGTTAFNEKLFF
few | TRBJ2-7 | - | TRBV15 | TGTGCCACCAGCAGCCGGGACATTCCCTACGAGCAGTACTTC | CATSSRDIPYEQYF
medium-sized | TRBJ2-1 | TRBD2 | TRBV5-1 | TGCGCCAGCAGCGAAGCGGGGGGCTACAATGAGCAGTTCTTC | CASSEAGGYNEQFF
- | TRBJ2-3 | TRBD2 | TRBV28 | TGTGCCAGCAGTCCCTGGACTAGCGGGAGTCAGACGCAGTATTTT | CASSPWTSGSQTQYF
few | TRBJ2-5 | TRBD1 | TRBV29-1 | TGCAGCGTTCTACGACAGGGATTAGAGGAGCAGTACTTC | CSVLRQGLEEQYF
few | TRBJ2-7 | - | TRBV29-1 | TGCAGCGTCGAAGATCCAGGGTCCTACGAGCAGTACTTC | CSVEDPGSYEQYF
- | TRBJ2-7 | - | TRBV14 | TGTGCCAGCAGCCAACCAGGACGGCGAGGGGCCTACGAGCAGTACTTC | CASSQPGRRGAYEQYF